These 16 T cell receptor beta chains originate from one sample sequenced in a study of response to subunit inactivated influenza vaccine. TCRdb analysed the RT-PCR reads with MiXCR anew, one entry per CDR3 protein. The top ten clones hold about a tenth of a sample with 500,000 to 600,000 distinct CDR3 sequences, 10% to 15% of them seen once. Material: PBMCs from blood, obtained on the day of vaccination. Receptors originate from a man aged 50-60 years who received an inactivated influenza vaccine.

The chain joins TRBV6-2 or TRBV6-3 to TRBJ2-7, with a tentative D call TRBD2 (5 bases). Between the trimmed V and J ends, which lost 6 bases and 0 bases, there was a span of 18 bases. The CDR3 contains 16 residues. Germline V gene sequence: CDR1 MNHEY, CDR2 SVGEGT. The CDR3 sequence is CASSSGGQEFSYEQYF. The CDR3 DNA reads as TGTGCCAGCAGCTCCGGCGGGCAGGAATTCTCCTACGAGCAGTACTTC.

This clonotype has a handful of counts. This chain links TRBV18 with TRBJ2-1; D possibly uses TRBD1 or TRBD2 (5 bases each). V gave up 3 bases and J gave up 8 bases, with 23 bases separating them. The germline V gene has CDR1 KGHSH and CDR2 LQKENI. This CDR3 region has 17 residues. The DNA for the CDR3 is TGTGCCAGCTCACCCCCCCAGAGAGGCAGGGAGAGCGATGAGCAGTTCTTC. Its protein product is CASSPPQRGRESDEQFF.

The CDR3 DNA reads as TGCGCCAGCAGCCCGGTAACAGGGGTCCTCAATGAGCAGTTCTTC. Translation gives CASSPVTGVLNEQFF. The V call is TRBV5-1, the J call TRBJ2-1; 7 bases match TRBD1. Germline CDR1 is SGHRS and CDR2 is YFSETQ. The CDR3 runs 15 residues. With 4 bases clipped from V and 6 bases from J, the junction kept 10 bases outside the gene matches. The whole variable domain, remainder taken from reference TRBV5-1 and TRBJ2-1, is KAGVTQTPRYLIKTRGQQVTLSCSPISGHRSVSWYQQTPGQGLQFLFEYFSETQRNKGNFPGRFSGRQFSNSRSEMNVSTLELGDSALYLCASSPVTGVLNEQFFGPGTRLTVL.

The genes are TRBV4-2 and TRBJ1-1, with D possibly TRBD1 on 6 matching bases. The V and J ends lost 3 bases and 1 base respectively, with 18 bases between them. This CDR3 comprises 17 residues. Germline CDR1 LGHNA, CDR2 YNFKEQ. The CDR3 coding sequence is TGTGCCAGCAGCCAGCTTTACAGGGAAGGTAAGAACACTGAAGCTTTCTTT. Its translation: CASSQLYREGKNTEAFF.

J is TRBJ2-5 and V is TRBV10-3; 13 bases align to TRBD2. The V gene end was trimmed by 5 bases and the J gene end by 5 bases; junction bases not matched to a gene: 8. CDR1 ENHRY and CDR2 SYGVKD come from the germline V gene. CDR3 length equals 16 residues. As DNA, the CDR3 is TGTGCCATCAGTCCCGGACTAGCGGGAGTCGGGGAGACCCAGTACTTC. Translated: CAISPGLAGVGETQYF.

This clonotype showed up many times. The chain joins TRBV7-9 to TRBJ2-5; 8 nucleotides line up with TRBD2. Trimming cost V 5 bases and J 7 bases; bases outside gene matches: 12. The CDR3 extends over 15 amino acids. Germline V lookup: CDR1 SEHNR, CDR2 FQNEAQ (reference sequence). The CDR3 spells CASSLSGTQVGTQYF. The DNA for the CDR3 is TGTGCCAGCAGCCTTAGCGGGACACAAGTTGGGACCCAGTACTTC.

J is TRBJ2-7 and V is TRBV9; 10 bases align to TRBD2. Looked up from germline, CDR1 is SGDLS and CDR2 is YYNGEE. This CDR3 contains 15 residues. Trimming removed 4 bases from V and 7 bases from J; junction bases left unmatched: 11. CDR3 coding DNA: TGTGCCAGCAGCCCGAGCGGGAGGGCTCAGGGGGAGCAGTACTTC. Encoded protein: CASSPSGRAQGEQYF.

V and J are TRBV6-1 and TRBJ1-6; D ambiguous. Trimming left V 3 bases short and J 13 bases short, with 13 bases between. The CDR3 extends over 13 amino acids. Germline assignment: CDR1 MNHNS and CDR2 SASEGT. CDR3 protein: CASSDMALGPLHF. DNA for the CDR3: TGTGCCAGCAGTGACATGGCCCTAGGGCCCCTCCACTTT.

The CDR3 sequence: CASSLNAAGTQSEQFF. For the CDR3, the DNA is TGTGCCAGCAGCTTAAATGCCGCAGGGACTCAGAGTGAGCAGTTCTTC. V gene TRBV7-3 combines with J gene TRBJ2-1; TRBD2 might be the D (6 bases). The CDR3 is 16 amino acids. The germline CDR1 and CDR2 sequences are SGHTA and FQGTGA. Trimming pared 1 base from V and 9 bases from J, leaving 19 bases between.

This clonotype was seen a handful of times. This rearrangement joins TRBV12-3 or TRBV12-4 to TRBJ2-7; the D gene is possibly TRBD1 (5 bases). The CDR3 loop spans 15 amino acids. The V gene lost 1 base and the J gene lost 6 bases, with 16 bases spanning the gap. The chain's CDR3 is CASSLEGRARAEQYF. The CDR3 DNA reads TGTGCCAGCAGTTTAGAAGGCAGGGCAAGGGCCGAGCAGTACTTC.

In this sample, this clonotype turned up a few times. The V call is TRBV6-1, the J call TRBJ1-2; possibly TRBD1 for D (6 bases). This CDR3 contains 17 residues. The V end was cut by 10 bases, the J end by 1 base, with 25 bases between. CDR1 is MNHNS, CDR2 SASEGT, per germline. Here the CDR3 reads CATKKGFLGGVNYGYTF. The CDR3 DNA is TGTGCCACCAAAAAGGGCTTCTTAGGGGGTGTTAACTATGGCTACACCTTC.

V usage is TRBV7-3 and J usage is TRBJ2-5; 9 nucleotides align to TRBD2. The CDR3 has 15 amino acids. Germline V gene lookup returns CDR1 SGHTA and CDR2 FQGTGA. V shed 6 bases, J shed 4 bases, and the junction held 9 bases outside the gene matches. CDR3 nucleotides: TGTGCCAGCAGGGCTAGCGGGAACCTGGGAGAGACCCAGTACTTC. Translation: CASRASGNLGETQYF.

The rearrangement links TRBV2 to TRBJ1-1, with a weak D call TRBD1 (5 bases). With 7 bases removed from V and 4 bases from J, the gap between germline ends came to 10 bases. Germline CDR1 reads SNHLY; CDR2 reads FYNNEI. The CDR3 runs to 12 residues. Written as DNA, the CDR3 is TGTGCCAGCAATATAGGGGCCACTGAAGCTTTCTTT. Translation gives CASNIGATEAFF. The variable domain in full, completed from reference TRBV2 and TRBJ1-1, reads EPEVTQTPSHQVTQMGQEVILRCVPISNHLYFYWYRQILGQKVEFLVSFYNNEISEKSEIFDDQFSVERPDGSNFTLKIRSTKLEDSAMYFCASNIGATEAFFGQGTRLTVV.

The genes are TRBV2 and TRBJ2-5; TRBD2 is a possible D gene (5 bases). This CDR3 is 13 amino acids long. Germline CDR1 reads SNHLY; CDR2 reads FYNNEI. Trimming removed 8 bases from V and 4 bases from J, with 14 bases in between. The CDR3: CASSRGWGETQYF. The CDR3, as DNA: TGTGCCAGCTCACGGGGATGGGGAGAGACCCAGTACTTC.

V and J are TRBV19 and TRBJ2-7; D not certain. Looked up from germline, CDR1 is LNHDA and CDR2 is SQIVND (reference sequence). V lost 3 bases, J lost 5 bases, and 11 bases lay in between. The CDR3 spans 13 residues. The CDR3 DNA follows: TGTGCCAGTAGTATTTCCGAGCTCCACGAGCAGTACTTC. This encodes CASSISELHEQYF. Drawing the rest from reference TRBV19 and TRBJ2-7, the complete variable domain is DGGITQSPKYLFRKEGQNVTLSCEQNLNHDAMYWYRQDPGQGLRLIYYSQIVNDFQKGDIAEGYSVSREKKESFPLTVTSAQKNPTAFYLCASSISELHEQYFGPGTRLTVT.

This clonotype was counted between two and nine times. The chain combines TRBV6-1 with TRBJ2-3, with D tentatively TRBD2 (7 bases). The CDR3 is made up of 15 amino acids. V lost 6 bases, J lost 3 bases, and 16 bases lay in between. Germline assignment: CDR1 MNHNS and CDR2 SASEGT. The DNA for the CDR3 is TGTGCCAGCAGGCCTCGGGGGGCAGGGACAGATACGCAGTATTTT. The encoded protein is CASRPRGAGTDTQYF.